A selection of T cell receptor beta chains follows, all from one sample in a study of CD8+ T cells in alopecia areata. Profiling relied on immunoSEQ multiplex PCR, and the TCRdb table lists in-frame clones only, not all of them. This sample carries 95,000 to 100,000 clones, around 60% of them seen once, and the ten largest clones take about a sixth. Sequenced here: CD8+ T cells sorted from blood, sampled at week 4, from a patient treated with tofacitinib. Source of these receptors: a human donor with alopecia areata. Both conserved end residues are part of each CDR3. Fields, in order: J gene, V gene, clone size, D gene, CDR3 DNA, CDR3 protein. D genes are given only for firm matches. Rows give clone size only sometimes, using once, few, many, or a class for an expanded clone.

J gene: TRBJ2-6; V gene: TRBV28; clone size: few; D gene: TRBD1; CDR3 DNA: TGTGCCAGCAGTCCCGGACAGGGGGCAAGGCCCAACGTCCTGACTTTC; CDR3 protein: CASSPGQGARPNVLTF
J gene: TRBJ2-7; V gene: TRBV2; clone size: .; D gene: .; CDR3 DNA: TGTGCCAGCAGACTTTCAGGCACCTACGAGCAGTACTTC; CDR3 protein: CASRLSGTYEQYF
J gene: TRBJ1-2; V gene: TRBV30; clone size: .; D gene: TRBD1; CDR3 DNA: TGTGCCTGGAGTGTACTAGGGACAGGGGGCGATGGCTACACCTTC; CDR3 protein: CAWSVLGTGGDGYTF
J gene: TRBJ1-2; V gene: TRBV5-6; clone size: .; D gene: .; CDR3 DNA: TGTGCCAGCAGCTTGCGTGACTGGGACACCTATGGCTACACCTTC; CDR3 protein: CASSLRDWDTYGYTF
J gene: TRBJ1-2; V gene: TRBV5-6; clone size: .; D gene: .; CDR3 DNA: TGTGCCAGCAGCGGCCCCAGACACCAAGGCTACACCTTC; CDR3 protein: CASSGPRHQGYTF
J gene: TRBJ2-6; V gene: TRBV5-6; clone size: .; D gene: .; CDR3 DNA: TGTGCCAGCAGCTCACGTTATGGGGCCAACGTCCTGACTTTC; CDR3 protein: CASSSRYGANVLTF
J gene: TRBJ1-1; V gene: TRBV7-2; clone size: .; D gene: .; CDR3 DNA: TGTGCCAGCAGCTTAGTCAGGGCTGGGGCCTACACTGAAGCTTTCTTT; CDR3 protein: CASSLVRAGAYTEAFF
J gene: TRBJ1-2; V gene: TRBV15; clone size: .; D gene: TRBD1; CDR3 DNA: TGTGCCACCAGCAGTGGACAGGGGCATGGCTACACCTTC; CDR3 protein: CATSSGQGHGYTF
J gene: TRBJ1-4; V gene: TRBV7-9; clone size: .; D gene: .; CDR3 DNA: TGTGCCAGCAGCTTGCCAGGGAGTACTAATGAAAAACTGTTTTTT; CDR3 protein: CASSLPGSTNEKLFF
J gene: TRBJ2-1; V gene: TRBV18; clone size: few; D gene: .; CDR3 DNA: TGTGCCAGCTCACCAATGGGGACGTGGAATGAGCAGTTCTTC; CDR3 protein: CASSPMGTWNEQFF
J gene: TRBJ1-1; V gene: TRBV5-1; clone size: .; D gene: TRBD1; CDR3 DNA: TGCGCCAGCAGCGAAAACCGGGACAGTTTTTACACTGAAGCTTTCTTT; CDR3 protein: CASSENRDSFYTEAFF
J gene: TRBJ1-1; V gene: TRBV19; clone size: few; D gene: .; CDR3 DNA: TGTGCCAGTAAGCCCCCAGGGGAGAACACTGAAGCTTTCTTT; CDR3 protein: CASKPPGENTEAFF
J gene: TRBJ2-1; V gene: TRBV7-3; clone size: medium-sized; D gene: TRBD2; CDR3 DNA: TGTGCCAGCAGCTTTTTTAGCGGGAGTGGGTACAATGAGCAGTTCTTC; CDR3 protein: CASSFFSGSGYNEQFF
J gene: TRBJ1-1; V gene: TRBV29-1; clone size: once; D gene: .; CDR3 DNA: TGCAGCGTTGAAAGAGGATTCTACACTGAAGCTTTCTTT; CDR3 protein: CSVERGFYTEAFF
J gene: TRBJ2-1; V gene: TRBV4-1; clone size: .; D gene: .; CDR3 DNA: TGCGCCAGCAGCCAACTACGAAGTAATGAGCAGTTCTTC; CDR3 protein: CASSQLRSNEQFF
J gene: TRBJ2-2; V gene: TRBV4-2; clone size: few; D gene: .; CDR3 DNA: TGTGCCAGTACCACTAGGACGGACACCGGGGAGCTGTTTTTT; CDR3 protein: CASTTRTDTGELFF
J gene: TRBJ2-1; V gene: TRBV5-6; clone size: .; D gene: .; CDR3 DNA: TGTGCCAGCAGCTTGAGGCGGGGGCCTGGGGATGAGCAGTTCTTC; CDR3 protein: CASSLRRGPGDEQFF
J gene: TRBJ2-1; V gene: TRBV9; clone size: once; D gene: .; CDR3 DNA: TGTGCCAGCAGCGTTGGGAACAATGAGCAGTTCTTC; CDR3 protein: CASSVGNNEQFF
J gene: TRBJ2-1; V gene: TRBV6-4; clone size: .; D gene: TRBD2; CDR3 DNA: TGTGCCAGCAGTGATCCCGGGGGGGCCATCCATGAGCAGTTCTTC; CDR3 protein: CASSDPGGAIHEQFF
J gene: TRBJ2-5; V gene: TRBV5-1; clone size: .; D gene: .; CDR3 DNA: TGCGCCAGCAGCTTGGGGACTACCGACCAAGAGACCCAGTACTTC; CDR3 protein: CASSLGTTDQETQYF
J gene: TRBJ2-7; V gene: TRBV27; clone size: few; D gene: TRBD2; CDR3 DNA: TGTGCCAGCAGTTTGGGGGGAGGGCCAACCTACGAGCAGTACTTC; CDR3 protein: CASSLGGGPTYEQYF
J gene: TRBJ2-7; V gene: TRBV7-9; clone size: few; D gene: TRBD2; CDR3 DNA: TGTGCCAGCAGCTTAGGGCGGGAGGGGTCCTACGAGCAGTACTTC; CDR3 protein: CASSLGREGSYEQYF